Presented here are 18 T cell receptor beta chains from one specimen sequenced in a study of glioma-infiltrating T cells. The iRepertoire nested amplicon-rescue multiplex PCR amplified TCR alpha and beta CDR3s from RNA. TCRdb recomputed calls from the multiplex PCR reads with MiXCR, one row per CDR3 protein. The sample includes 150,000 to 200,000 distinct CDR3 sequences, about 46% of them seen just once. The material sequenced was glioma tissue, nonneoplastic brain tissue, or PBMCs (not recorded which). Receptor source: a human donor with low-grade glioma or glioblastoma, undergoing nonglioma brain surgery, or in good health (not recorded which).

This chain uses TRBV28 with TRBJ2-2, with a possible D match to TRBD1 (6 bases). V was trimmed by 6 bases and J by 5 bases, leaving 16 bases between them. Germline V lookup: CDR1 MDHEN, CDR2 SYDVKM. This CDR3 has 15 amino acids. CDR3 residues: CASRPYTRGTGELFF. CDR3 DNA sequence: TGTGCCAGCAGACCTTATACGAGGGGGACCGGGGAGCTGTTTTTT.

Comments on this clonotype: With a much larger clone just one base away, this may be a read error. J is TRBJ2-1 and V is TRBV20-1, with D possibly TRBD2 on 5 matching bases. The ends were cut back, 7 bases at V and 0 bases at J, with 10 bases in the middle. Germline assignment: CDR1 DFQATT and CDR2 SNEGSKA (reference sequence). CDR3 length: 13 amino acids. This CDR3 reads CSDVLVSYNEQFF. The CDR3 DNA reads TGCAGTGACGTACTAGTCTCCTACAATGAGCAGTTCTTC.

This clonotype was seen at least ten times. The chain joins TRBV29-1 to TRBJ2-3; D remains unclear. Trimming stripped 4 bases from V and 2 bases from J, with 10 bases between. The germline gives CDR1 SQVTM, CDR2 ANQGSEA. CDR3 length: 13 residues. The CDR3 bases are TGCAGCGTTGGACCGGACGCCACAGATACGCAGTATTTT. Its protein product is CSVGPDATDTQYF.

As for this clonotype: Possible read error: a much larger clone is one base away. The CDR3 loop reads CSAREWTDRNQPQHF. CDR3 sequence (DNA): TGCAGTGCTAGAGAATGGACCGATAGGAATCAGCCCCAGCATTTT. The gene calls are TRBV20-1 and TRBJ1-5; D unclear. Germline assignment: CDR1 DFQATT and CDR2 SNEGSKA (reference sequence). The V end was cut by 0 bases, the J end by 4 bases, with 13 bases between. The CDR3 runs to 15 residues.

The sample holds many counts of this clonotype. The chain combines TRBV2 with TRBJ2-7; 7 positions match TRBD2. CDR1 SNHLY and CDR2 FYNNEI come from the germline V gene. The CDR3 sequence is 13 residues long. Losses at the gene ends were 8 bases for V and 7 bases for J; bases not matched to a gene: 11. The CDR3 is CASGGGPGSEQYF. For the CDR3, the DNA is TGTGCCAGCGGGGGAGGGCCGGGGAGTGAGCAGTACTTC.

This clonotype was seen ten or more times. V is TRBV14 and J is TRBJ2-1; D possibly corresponds to TRBD2 (6 bases). The CDR3 is 14 amino acids. CDR1 and CDR2 from the germline V gene are SGHDN and FVKESK. V was clipped by 7 bases and J by 6 bases, with 16 bases between them. The CDR3 nucleotides are TGTGCCAGCACCCGGTCGGAGGGAGCCAATGAGCAGTTCTTC. This translates into CASTRSEGANEQFF.

This chain uses TRBV2 with TRBJ2-3; possible D gene TRBD1, 5 bases. Trimming cost V 1 base and J 3 bases, with 8 bases left between them. Germline loops: CDR1 SNHLY, CDR2 FYNNEI. This CDR3 contains 14 residues. CDR3 sequence: CASSEGTRTDTQYF. Here the CDR3 DNA reads TGTGCCAGCAGTGAAGGGACAAGGACAGATACGCAGTATTTT.

This clonotype has a single count. A read error may account for a junction end that differs from germline. The chain joins TRBV9 to TRBJ1-2; perhaps TRBD1 as D (6 bases). This CDR3 region has 14 residues. Germline V gene data show CDR1 as SGDLS and CDR2 as YYNGEE. CDR3: CASSGGQANYRYTF. In DNA, the CDR3 is TGTGCCAGCAGCGGGGGGCAGGCGAACTATCGCTACACCTTC.

As to this clonotype: One end of the junction does not line up with germline, which may come from a read error. This sequence joins TRBV27 and TRBJ2-1; D gene unclear. Germline V lookup: CDR1 MNHEY, CDR2 SMNVEV (reference sequence). This CDR3 comprises 16 residues. The CDR3 coding sequence is TGTTCCAGCAGTTTATACGGTTATAGCCCCTACAATGAGCAGTTCTTC. Its protein is CSSSLYGYSPYNEQFF.

Turning to this clonotype: A read error may be the cause here, since a much bigger clone is one base away. This chain links TRBV6-1 with TRBJ2-7, with D possibly matching TRBD1 (5 bases). Trimming pared 5 bases from V and 0 bases from J, leaving 8 bases between. CDR1 is MNHNS and CDR2 is SASEGT in the germline V gene. The CDR3 sequence is 13 residues long. The CDR3 coding sequence is TGTGCCAGCAGTCACGACAGCTCCTACGAGCAGTACTTC. This codes for CASSHDSSYEQYF.

This clonotype was counted ten times or more. The V gene is TRBV15, the J gene TRBJ2-1; 12 nucleotides match TRBD2. Germline values: CDR1 LNHNV, CDR2 YYDKDF (reference sequence). The CDR3 spans 15 residues. Germline trimming cut 2 bases from V and 5 bases from J; bases unmatched to any gene: 1. In DNA, the CDR3 is TGTGCCACCAGCAGAAGGACTAGCGGGAACAATGAGCAGTTCTTC. Translation gives CATSRRTSGNNEQFF.

The V call is TRBV7-9, the J call TRBJ2-1; the match to TRBD2 covers 10 bases. The germline gives CDR1 SEHNR, CDR2 FQNEAQ (reference sequence). After removal of 6 bases from V and 0 bases from J, the junction contained 11 bases not matched to a gene. This CDR3 is built from 18 residues. This CDR3 is CASSSLAGVTSSYNEQFF. DNA for the CDR3: TGTGCCAGCAGTTCGCTAGCGGGAGTGACTAGCTCCTACAATGAGCAGTTCTTC.

This clonotype was counted only a few times. V is TRBV19 and J is TRBJ1-2; TRBD1 might be the D (5 bases). The CDR3 has 13 residues. Trimming removed 4 bases from V and 5 bases from J, with 11 bases in between. Germline assignment: CDR1 LNHDA and CDR2 SQIVND (reference sequence). CDR3 residues: CASSTGTVYGYTF. The CDR3 DNA reads TGTGCCAGTAGTACGGGGACGGTATATGGCTACACCTTC.

The chain joins TRBV28 to TRBJ2-2, with TRBD1 as a possible D gene (6 bases). V was shortened by 7 bases and J by 4 bases, with 19 bases between the two germline ends. CDR1 is MDHEN and CDR2 is SYDVKM in the germline V gene. There are 16 residues in the CDR3. DNA of the CDR3: TGTGCCAGCAATCCCCTGGCAGGGGCGGGCACCGGGGAGCTGTTTTTT. Its translation: CASNPLAGAGTGELFF.

A remark on this clonotype: Relative to the germline gene, one junction end is altered; a read error may explain this. The V and J genes are TRBV12-3 or TRBV12-4 and TRBJ1-2; 7 bases align to TRBD1. The CDR3 covers 14 residues. In DNA, the CDR3 is TGTGCCAGCAGTTTAGACGGGACAGCCTATGGCTACAACTTC. As protein: CASSLDGTAYGYNF.

This clonotype occurred many times. The V and J genes are TRBV20-1 and TRBJ2-1; D unclear. This CDR3 comprises 13 residues. V shed 5 bases and J shed 7 bases, with 15 bases lying between them. Germline V gene data show CDR1 as DFQATT and CDR2 as SNEGSKA (reference sequence). The CDR3 DNA sequence: TGCAGTGCTCCCAAGGACCACATGAATGAGCAGTTCTTC. It specifies CSAPKDHMNEQFF.

The chain carries TRBV24-1 and TRBJ2-1, with D hard to call. The CDR3 has 15 residues. CDR1 KGHDR and CDR2 SFDVKD come from the germline V gene. Trimming cost V 2 bases and J 0 bases, with 7 bases left between them. The CDR3 reads CATSDYQSSYNEQFF. CDR3 in DNA: TGTGCCACCAGTGATTACCAGAGCTCCTACAATGAGCAGTTCTTC.

In regard to this clonotype: Germline and junction disagree at one end, which may indicate a read error. The CDR3 protein is CASSFLADYNEQLF. Here the CDR3 DNA reads TGTGCCAGCAGCTTTCTAGCGGACTACAATGAGCAGTTATTC. The J gene is TRBJ2-1, the V gene TRBV7-8; 7 bases are shared with TRBD2. The CDR3 length is 14 residues. Germline CDR1 SGHVS, CDR2 FQNEAQ.